This TCR beta chain is drawn from a study of OX40 agonist ivuxolimab in advanced cancers. With 0 bases removed from V and 4 bases from J, the gap between germline ends came to 9 bases. Germline V gives CDR1 KGHSH, CDR2 LQKENI. CDR3 length: 15 residues. Sequenced by immunoSEQ multiplex PCR; TCRdb stores in-frame clones only, minus some. This repertoire shows 48,000 or so clones, over 85% found once; its top ten account for 47%. This TCR was recovered from an adult with an advanced solid tumor such as melanoma, head and neck, liver or kidney cancer. This chain links TRBV18 with TRBJ2-2; weak D call: TRBD2 (6 bases). Sequencing was performed on CD4+ or CD8+ T cells sorted from blood, taken in a trial of the OX40 agonist ivuxolimab. CDR3 in DNA: TGTGCCAGCTCACCACCCGGCGGGACCACCGGGGAGCTGTTTTTT. This sequence encodes CASSPPGGTTGELFF.